These 9 T cell receptor beta chains originate from one sample sequenced in a study of shared clonotypes between healthy human individuals. The assay was immunoSEQ multiplex PCR, and TCRdb's table has in-frame clones only and misses some. Here the sample spans roughly 330,000 clones, roughly 70% being singletons. Input material: memory CD4+ T cells sorted from blood. Subset meaning: CD45RA-negative fraction. The receptors come from a man aged 25 to 40 in good health.

This clone was seen a handful of times. V usage is TRBV2 and J usage is TRBJ1-4; D is unresolved. Per germline, CDR1 SNHLY and CDR2 FYNNEI. Trimming left V 3 bases short and J 5 bases short, with 16 bases between. This CDR3 contains 16 residues. CDR3 protein: CASSERSPTLNEKLFF. The CDR3 nucleotides are TGTGCCAGCAGTGAGAGAAGTCCGACCCTGAATGAAAAACTGTTTTTT.

The chain links TRBV5-4 to TRBJ2-3; D might be TRBD1 (5 bases). V lost 0 bases, J lost 4 bases, and 12 bases lay in between. Germline assignment: CDR1 SGHNT and CDR2 YYREEE (reference sequence). This CDR3 is built from 15 residues. In nucleotides, the CDR3 is TGTGCCAGCAGCTTGGTGGGGCGAGTAGCAGATACGCAGTATTTT. It encodes CASSLVGRVADTQYF. The whole variable domain, remainder taken from reference TRBV5-4 and TRBJ2-3, is ETGVTQSPTHLIKTRGQQVTLRCSSQSGHNTVSWYQQALGQGPQFIFQYYREEENGRGNFPPRFSGLQFPNYSSELNVNALELDDSALYLCASSLVGRVADTQYFGPGTRLTVL.

V is TRBV7-8 and J is TRBJ2-7; weak D call: TRBD2 (5 bases). The CDR3 loop spans 14 amino acids. Germline V gene lookup returns CDR1 SGHVS and CDR2 FQNEAQ. V lost 5 bases and J 3 bases, leaving 14 bases between the germline ends. CDR3 in DNA: TGTGCCAGCAGCCACTGGGAGATGATCTACGAGCAGTACTTC. The encoded protein is CASSHWEMIYEQYF.

The chain links TRBV18 to TRBJ1-4; weak D call: TRBD1 (6 bases). Trimming took off 5 bases at V and 7 bases at J, with 17 bases between the two ends. CDR1 KGHSH and CDR2 LQKENI come from the germline V gene. The CDR3 loop spans 15 amino acids. The CDR3 DNA reads TGTGCCAGCTCAAACGAACAGGGACGAGGTGAAAAACTGTTTTTT. Amino acid sequence: CASSNEQGRGEKLFF.

The chain uses TRBV7-9 and TRBJ1-4; D ambiguous. This CDR3 contains 13 residues. V shed 3 bases and J shed 7 bases, with 9 bases lying between them. Germline CDR1 and CDR2: SEHNR and FQNEAQ (reference sequence). DNA for the CDR3: TGTGCCAGCAGCTTTGGGTATGCTGAAAAACTGTTTTTT. Protein: CASSFGYAEKLFF.

The chain is built from TRBV25-1 and TRBJ1-6; D ambiguous. This CDR3 contains 14 residues. Germline V gene sequence: CDR1 MGHDK, CDR2 SYGVNS. The ends were cut back, 8 bases at V and 8 bases at J, with 16 bases in the middle. In DNA, the CDR3 is TGTGCCAGCTCCGTGACCGCAAGAGATTCACCCCTCCACTTT. Amino acids: CASSVTARDSPLHF.

CDR3 sequence reads: CASKNGQGGEKLFF. For the CDR3, the DNA is TGTGCCAGCAAAAACGGACAGGGAGGTGAAAAACTGTTTTTT. The V gene is TRBV2, the J gene TRBJ1-4, with 8 bases lining up with TRBD1. The CDR3 runs to 14 residues. V shed 7 bases, J shed 7 bases, and the junction held 8 bases outside the gene matches. CDR1 SNHLY and CDR2 FYNNEI come from the germline V gene.

The chain joins TRBV5-1 to TRBJ2-5; 11 nucleotides align to TRBD2. The V and J ends lost 3 bases and 3 bases, in that order; junction bases with no gene match: 4. In germline, CDR1 is SGHRS, CDR2 YFSETQ. There are 15 residues in the CDR3. In nucleotides, the CDR3 is TGCGCCAGCAGCTCGGGACTAGCGGTGAAAGAGACCCAGTACTTC. Amino acids: CASSSGLAVKETQYF.

This clone appeared once. The rearrangement joins TRBV7-9 to TRBJ2-1; 11 nucleotides match TRBD2. The germline V gene has CDR1 SEHNR and CDR2 FQNEAQ (reference sequence). This CDR3 comprises 19 residues. J lost 6 bases, V lost 5 bases, and 18 bases had no gene match. The CDR3 protein is CASSPGIAGGFRGSNEQFF. The CDR3 nucleotides read TGTGCCAGCAGCCCCGGGATAGCGGGAGGGTTCCGGGGGTCCAATGAGCAGTTCTTC.